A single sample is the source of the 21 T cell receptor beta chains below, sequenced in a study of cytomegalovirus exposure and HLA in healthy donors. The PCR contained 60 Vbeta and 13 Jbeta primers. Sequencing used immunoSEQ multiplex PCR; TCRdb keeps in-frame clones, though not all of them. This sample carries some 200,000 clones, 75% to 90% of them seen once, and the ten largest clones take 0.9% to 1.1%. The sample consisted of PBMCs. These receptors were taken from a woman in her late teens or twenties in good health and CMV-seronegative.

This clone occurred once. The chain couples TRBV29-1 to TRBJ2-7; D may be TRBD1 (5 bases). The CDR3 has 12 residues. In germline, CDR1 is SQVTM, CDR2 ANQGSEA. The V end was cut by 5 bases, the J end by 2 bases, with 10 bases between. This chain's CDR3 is CSVRAGTYEQYF. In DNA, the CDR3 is TGCAGCGTTCGCGCAGGGACCTACGAGCAGTACTTC.

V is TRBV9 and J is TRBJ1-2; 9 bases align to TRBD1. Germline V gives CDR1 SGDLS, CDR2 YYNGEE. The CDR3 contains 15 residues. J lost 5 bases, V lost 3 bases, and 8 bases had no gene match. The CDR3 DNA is TGTGCCAGCAGCGGAGGTTCCGGGACAGGGTATGGCTACACCTTC. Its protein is CASSGGSGTGYGYTF. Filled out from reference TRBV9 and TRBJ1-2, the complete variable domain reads DSGVTQTPKHLITATGQRVTLRCSPRSGDLSVYWYQQSLDQGLQFLIQYYNGEERAKGNILERFSAQQFPDLHSELNLSSLELGDSALYFCASSGGSGTGYGYTFGSGTRLTVV.

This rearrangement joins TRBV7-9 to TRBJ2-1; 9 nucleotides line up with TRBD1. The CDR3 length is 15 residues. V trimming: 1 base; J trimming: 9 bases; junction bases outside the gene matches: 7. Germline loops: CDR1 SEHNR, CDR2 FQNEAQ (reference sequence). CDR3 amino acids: CASSLGYRGRGEQFF. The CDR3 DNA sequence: TGTGCCAGCAGCTTAGGGTACAGGGGGCGCGGTGAGCAGTTCTTC.

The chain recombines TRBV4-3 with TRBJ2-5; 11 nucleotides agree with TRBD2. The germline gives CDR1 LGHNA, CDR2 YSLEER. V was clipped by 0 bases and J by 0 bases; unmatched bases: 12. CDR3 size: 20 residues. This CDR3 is CASSQDLLAGEGSYQETQYF. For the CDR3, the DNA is TGCGCCAGCAGCCAAGATCTACTAGCGGGAGAGGGGTCGTACCAAGAGACCCAGTACTTC.

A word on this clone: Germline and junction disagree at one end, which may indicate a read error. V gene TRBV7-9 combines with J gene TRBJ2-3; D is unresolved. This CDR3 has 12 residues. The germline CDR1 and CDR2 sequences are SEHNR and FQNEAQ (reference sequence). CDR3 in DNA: TGTTCCAGCAGCTTCCTTTCAGATACGCAGTATTTT. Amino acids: CSSSFLSDTQYF.

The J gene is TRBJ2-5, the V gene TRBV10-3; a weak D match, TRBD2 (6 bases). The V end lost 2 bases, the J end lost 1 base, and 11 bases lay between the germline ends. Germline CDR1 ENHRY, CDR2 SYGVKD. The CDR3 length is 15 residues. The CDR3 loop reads CAISERGRGQETQYF. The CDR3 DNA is TGTGCCATCAGTGAGAGAGGGCGGGGCCAAGAGACCCAGTACTTC.

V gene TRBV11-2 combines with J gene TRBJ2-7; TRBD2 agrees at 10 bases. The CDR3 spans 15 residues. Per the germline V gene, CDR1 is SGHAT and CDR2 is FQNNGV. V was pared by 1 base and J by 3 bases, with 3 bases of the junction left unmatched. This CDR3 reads CASSLGSSGSYEQYF. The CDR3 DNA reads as TGTGCCAGCAGCTTAGGGTCTAGCGGGAGCTACGAGCAGTACTTC.

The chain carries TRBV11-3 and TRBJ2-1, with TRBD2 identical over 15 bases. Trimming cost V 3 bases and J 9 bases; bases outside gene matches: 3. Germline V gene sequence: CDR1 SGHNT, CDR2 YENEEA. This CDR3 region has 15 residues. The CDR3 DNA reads TGTGCCAGCAGCTTCCCGGGACTAGCGGGGGGTGAGCAGTTCTTC. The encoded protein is CASSFPGLAGGEQFF.

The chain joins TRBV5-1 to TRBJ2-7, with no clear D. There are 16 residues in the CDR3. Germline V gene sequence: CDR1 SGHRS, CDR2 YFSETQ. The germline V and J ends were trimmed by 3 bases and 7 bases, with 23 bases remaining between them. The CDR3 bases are TGCGCCAGCAGCTCCGGCAGCGTGTTTCCTACGGGTGAGCAGTACTTC. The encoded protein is CASSSGSVFPTGEQYF.

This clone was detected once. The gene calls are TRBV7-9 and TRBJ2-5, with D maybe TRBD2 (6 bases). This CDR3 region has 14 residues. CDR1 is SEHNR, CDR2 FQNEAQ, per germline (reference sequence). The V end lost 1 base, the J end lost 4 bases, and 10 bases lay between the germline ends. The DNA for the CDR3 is TGTGCCAGCAGCTTAGGTGGGGGGTCAGAGACCCAGTACTTC. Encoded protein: CASSLGGGSETQYF. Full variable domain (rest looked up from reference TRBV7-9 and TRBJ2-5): DTGVSQNPRHKITKRGQNVTFRCDPISEHNRLYWYRQTLGQGPEFLTYFQNEAQLEKSRLLSDRFSAERPKGSFSTLEIQRTEQGDSAMYLCASSLGGGSETQYFGPGTRLLVL.

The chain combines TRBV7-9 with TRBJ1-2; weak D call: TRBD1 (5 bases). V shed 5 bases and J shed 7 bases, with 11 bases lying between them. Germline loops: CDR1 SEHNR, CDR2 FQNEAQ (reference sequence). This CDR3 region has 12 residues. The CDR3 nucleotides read TGTGCCAGCAGCCAGACAGCAACTGGCTACACCTTC. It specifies CASSQTATGYTF.

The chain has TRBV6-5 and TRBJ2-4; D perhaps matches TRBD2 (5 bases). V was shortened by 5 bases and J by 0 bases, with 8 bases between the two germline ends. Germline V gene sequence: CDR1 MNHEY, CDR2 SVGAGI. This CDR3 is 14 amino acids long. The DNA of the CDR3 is TGTGCCAGCAGTCGGGGATCAGCCAAAAACATTCAGTACTTC. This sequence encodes CASSRGSAKNIQYF.

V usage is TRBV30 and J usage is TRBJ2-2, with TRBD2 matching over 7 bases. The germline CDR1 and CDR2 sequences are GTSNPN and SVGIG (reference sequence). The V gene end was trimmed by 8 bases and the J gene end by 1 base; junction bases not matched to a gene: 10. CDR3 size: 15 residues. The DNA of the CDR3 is TGTGCCACTACCCCCGGGACTAAGAACACCGGGGAGCTGTTTTTT. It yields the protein CATTPGTKNTGELFF.

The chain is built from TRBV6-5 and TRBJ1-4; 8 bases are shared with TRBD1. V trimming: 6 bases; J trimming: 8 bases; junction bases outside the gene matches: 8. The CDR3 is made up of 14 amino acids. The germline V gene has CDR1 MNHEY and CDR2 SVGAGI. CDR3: CASRRQGKGEKLFF. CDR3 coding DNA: TGTGCCAGCAGGCGACAGGGGAAGGGGGAAAAACTGTTTTTT.

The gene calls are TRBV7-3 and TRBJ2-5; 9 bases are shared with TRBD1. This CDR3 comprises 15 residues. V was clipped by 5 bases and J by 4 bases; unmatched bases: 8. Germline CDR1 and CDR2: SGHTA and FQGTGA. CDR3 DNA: TGTGCCAGCAGCCAAACAGGGGGCTGGGGAGAGACCCAGTACTTC. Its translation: CASSQTGGWGETQYF. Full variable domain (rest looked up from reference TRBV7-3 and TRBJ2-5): GAGVSQTPSNKVTEKGKYVELRCDPISGHTALYWYRQSLGQGPEFLIYFQGTGAADDSGLPNDRFFAVRPEGSVSTLKIQRTERGDSAVYLCASSQTGGWGETQYFGPGTRLLVL.

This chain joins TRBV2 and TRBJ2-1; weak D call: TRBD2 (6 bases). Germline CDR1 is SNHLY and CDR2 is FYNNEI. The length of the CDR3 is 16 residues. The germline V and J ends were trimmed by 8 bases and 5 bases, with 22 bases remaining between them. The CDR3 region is CASSGRSGRVNNEQFF. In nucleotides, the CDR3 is TGTGCCAGCTCGGGGAGGTCGGGCAGGGTCAACAATGAGCAGTTCTTC.

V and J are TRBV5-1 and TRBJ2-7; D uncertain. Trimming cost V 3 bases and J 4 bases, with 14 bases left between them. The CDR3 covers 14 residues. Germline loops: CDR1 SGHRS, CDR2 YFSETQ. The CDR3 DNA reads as TGCGCCAGCAGCTGGGCGCCGGTCCAATACGAGCAGTACTTC. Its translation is CASSWAPVQYEQYF. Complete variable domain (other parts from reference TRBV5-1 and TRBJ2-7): KAGVTQTPRYLIKTRGQQVTLSCSPISGHRSVSWYQQTPGQGLQFLFEYFSETQRNKGNFPGRFSGRQFSNSRSEMNVSTLELGDSALYLCASSWAPVQYEQYFGPGTRLTVT.

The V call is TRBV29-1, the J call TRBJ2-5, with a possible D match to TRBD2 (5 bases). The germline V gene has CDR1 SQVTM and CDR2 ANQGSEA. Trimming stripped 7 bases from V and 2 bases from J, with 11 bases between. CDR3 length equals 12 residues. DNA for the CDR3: TGCAGCGCCGGACTGCTACAAGAGACCCAGTACTTC. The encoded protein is CSAGLLQETQYF.

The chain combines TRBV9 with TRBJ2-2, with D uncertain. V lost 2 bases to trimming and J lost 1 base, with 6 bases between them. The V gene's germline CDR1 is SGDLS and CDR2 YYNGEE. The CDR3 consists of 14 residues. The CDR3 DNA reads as TGTGCCAGCAGCGTCAACTGGAACACCGGGGAGCTGTTTTTT. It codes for CASSVNWNTGELFF. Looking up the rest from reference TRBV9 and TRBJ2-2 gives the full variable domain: DSGVTQTPKHLITATGQRVTLRCSPRSGDLSVYWYQQSLDQGLQFLIQYYNGEERAKGNILERFSAQQFPDLHSELNLSSLELGDSALYFCASSVNWNTGELFFGEGSRLTVL.

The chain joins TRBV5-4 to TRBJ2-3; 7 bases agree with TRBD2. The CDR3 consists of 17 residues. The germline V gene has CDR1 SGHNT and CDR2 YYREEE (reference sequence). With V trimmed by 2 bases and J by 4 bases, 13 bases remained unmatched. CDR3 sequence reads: CASSFGGGLEGADTQYF. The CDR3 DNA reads TGTGCCAGCAGCTTCGGGGGTGGACTAGAGGGCGCAGATACGCAGTATTTT.

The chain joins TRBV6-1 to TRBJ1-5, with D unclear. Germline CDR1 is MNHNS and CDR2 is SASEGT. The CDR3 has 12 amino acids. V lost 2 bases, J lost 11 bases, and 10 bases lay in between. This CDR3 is CASSEWSRAQHF. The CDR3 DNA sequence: TGTGCCAGCAGTGAATGGAGCCGTGCCCAGCATTTT.